The 10 T cell receptor beta chains below were found in one sample sequenced in a study of T cell repertoires in cytomegalovirus infection. TCRdb ran MiXCR on the reads and lists one entry per CDR3 protein. The sample holds around 210,000 distinct CDR3 sequences, approximately 6.7% seen once. Sequenced: PBMCs. Every receptor here comes from a human donor in good health (CMV status not recorded). Some clones in this sample may be carry-over from other donors' samples.

This clonotype was counted ten times or more. The J gene is TRBJ1-2, the V gene TRBV7-2, with TRBD1 matching over 10 bases. Germline values: CDR1 SGHTA, CDR2 FQGNSA. V was clipped by 1 base and J by 4 bases; unmatched bases: 18. The CDR3 is 20 amino acids. The CDR3 reads CASSLVIGTGQGILSYGYTF. In nucleotides, the CDR3 is TGTGCCAGCAGCTTAGTCATAGGTACGGGACAGGGGATTTTATCCTATGGCTACACCTTC.

This clonotype was counted ten times or more. The V gene is TRBV25-1, the J gene TRBJ2-3, with 7 bases that match TRBD1. This CDR3 spans 15 amino acids. CDR1 and CDR2 (germline): MGHDK, SYGVNS. J was trimmed by 5 bases and V by 2 bases; bases with no gene match: 7. The CDR3 DNA sequence: TGTGCCAGCAGTGAAGAAACAGGGGCCGGAGATACGCAGTATTTT. It codes for CASSEETGAGDTQYF.

This clonotype appeared many times. This sequence joins TRBV29-1 and TRBJ1-1, with a possible D match to TRBD1 (6 bases). Trimming pared 4 bases from V and 0 bases from J, leaving 18 bases between. CDR3 size: 16 residues. Per the germline V gene, CDR1 is SQVTM and CDR2 is ANQGSEA. The CDR3, as DNA: TGCAGCGTTGCCCAGACCCCTACAGGGTTGAACACTGAAGCTTTCTTT. Residues: CSVAQTPTGLNTEAFF.

This clonotype has at least ten counts. The genes are TRBV10-3 and TRBJ1-1; D may be TRBD1 (5 bases). V was cut by 10 bases and J by 5 bases, with 20 bases left in between. The CDR3 spans 14 residues. In germline, CDR1 is ENHRY, CDR2 SYGVKD. The CDR3 region is CATGGGVGRTEAFF. Written as DNA, the CDR3 is TGTGCCACCGGGGGGGGGGTAGGAAGGACTGAAGCTTTCTTT.

This clonotype occurred many times. This chain links TRBV7-2 with TRBJ1-1; the D is unclear. V lost 3 bases and J 12 bases, leaving 11 bases between the germline ends. CDR1 SGHTA and CDR2 FQGNSA come from the germline V gene. The CDR3 is made up of 11 amino acids. CDR3 nucleotide sequence: TGTGCCAGCAGCTTCTTTAGACAAACTTTCTTT. Translated, it gives CASSFFRQTFF.

This clonotype was recorded many times. This chain connects TRBV20-1 to TRBJ2-5, with a possible D match to TRBD1 (6 bases). The CDR3 is 13 residues long. V lost 3 bases to trimming and J lost 2 bases, with 10 bases between them. Germline assignment: CDR1 DFQATT and CDR2 SNEGSKA (reference sequence). The CDR3 DNA reads TGCAGTGCTAGCCGGACAGTACAAGAGACCCAGTACTTC. Its translation: CSASRTVQETQYF.

This clonotype was seen repeatedly, ten times or more. The chain couples TRBV20-1 to TRBJ2-2; 7 bases line up with TRBD1. The trim removed 2 bases at V and 0 bases at J, leaving 3 bases unmatched. From germline, CDR1 is DFQATT and CDR2 SNEGSKA (reference sequence). This CDR3 is built from 15 residues. The CDR3 reads CSARRQGPNTGELFF. The CDR3 DNA reads as TGCAGTGCTAGAAGACAGGGACCGAACACCGGGGAGCTGTTTTTT.

This clonotype was observed at least ten times. The J gene is TRBJ1-1, the V gene TRBV14; TRBD1 might be the D (5 bases). The germline V gene has CDR1 SGHDN and CDR2 FVKESK. This CDR3 has 16 residues. Between the trimmed V and J ends, which lost 3 bases and 1 base, there was a span of 15 bases. CDR3 sequence (DNA): TGTGCCAGCAGCCAGACACAGGAATGGTCGAACACTGAAGCTTTCTTT. Protein product: CASSQTQEWSNTEAFF.

Ten or more counts support this clonotype. This rearrangement joins TRBV2 to TRBJ2-3, with TRBD2 as a possible D gene (6 bases). The CDR3 spans 13 residues. V was clipped by 11 bases and J by 2 bases, with 14 bases between them. CDR1 and CDR2 from the germline V gene are SNHLY and FYNNEI. DNA for the CDR3: TGTGCCGGCCAAACGGGGGTCACAGATACGCAGTATTTT. Translating it yields CAGQTGVTDTQYF.

Many counts were recorded for this clonotype. CDR3 sequence reads: CASSPTRSEQFF. DNA of the CDR3: TGTGCCAGCAGCCCGACTAGATCTGAGCAGTTCTTC. The chain couples TRBV7-2 to TRBJ2-1; maybe TRBD2 (6 bases). Looked up from germline, CDR1 is SGHTA and CDR2 is FQGNSA. V lost 5 bases, J lost 9 bases, and 11 bases lay in between. The CDR3 length is 12 residues.